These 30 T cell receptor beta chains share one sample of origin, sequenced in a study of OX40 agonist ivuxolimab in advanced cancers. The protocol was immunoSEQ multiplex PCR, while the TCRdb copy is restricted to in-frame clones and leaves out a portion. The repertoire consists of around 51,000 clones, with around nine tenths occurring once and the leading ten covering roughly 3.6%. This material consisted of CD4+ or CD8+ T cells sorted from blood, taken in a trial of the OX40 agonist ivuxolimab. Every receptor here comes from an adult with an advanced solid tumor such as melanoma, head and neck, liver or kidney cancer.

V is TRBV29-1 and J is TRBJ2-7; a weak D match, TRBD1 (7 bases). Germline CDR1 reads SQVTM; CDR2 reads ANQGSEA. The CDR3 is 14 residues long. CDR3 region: CRGMMTGRNYEQYF. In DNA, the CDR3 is TGCAGGGGTATGATGACAGGGAGGAATTACGAGCAGTACTTC.

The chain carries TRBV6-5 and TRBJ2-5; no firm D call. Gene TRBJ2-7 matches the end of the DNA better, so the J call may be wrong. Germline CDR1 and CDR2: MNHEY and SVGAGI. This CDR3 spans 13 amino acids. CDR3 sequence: CAITGWGQVEQYF. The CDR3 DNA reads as TGTGCCATCACCGGGTGGGGTCAAGTCGAGCAGTACTTC.

DNA for the CDR3: TGCGCCAGCAGCATTTTCCCGAACACCGGGGAGCTGTTTTTT. Its translation: CASSIFPNTGELFF. The chain couples TRBV5-1 to TRBJ2-2; D gene ambiguous. The ends were cut back, 4 bases at V and 0 bases at J, with 7 bases in the middle. CDR1 is SGHRS and CDR2 is YFSETQ in the germline V gene. CDR3 length: 14 residues.

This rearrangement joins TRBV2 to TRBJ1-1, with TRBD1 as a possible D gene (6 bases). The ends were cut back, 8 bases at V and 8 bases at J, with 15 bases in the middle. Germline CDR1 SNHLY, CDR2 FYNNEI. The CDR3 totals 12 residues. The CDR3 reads CASAQGSREAFF. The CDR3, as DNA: TGTGCCAGCGCCCAGGGGTCTAGGGAAGCTTTCTTT.

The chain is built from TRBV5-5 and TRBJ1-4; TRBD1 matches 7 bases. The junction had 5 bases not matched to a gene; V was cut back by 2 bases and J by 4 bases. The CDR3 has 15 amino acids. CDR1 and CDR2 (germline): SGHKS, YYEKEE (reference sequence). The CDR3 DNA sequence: TGTGCCAGCAGCTTTGTCCAGGGGGGTAATGAAAAACTGTTTTTT. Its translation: CASSFVQGGNEKLFF.

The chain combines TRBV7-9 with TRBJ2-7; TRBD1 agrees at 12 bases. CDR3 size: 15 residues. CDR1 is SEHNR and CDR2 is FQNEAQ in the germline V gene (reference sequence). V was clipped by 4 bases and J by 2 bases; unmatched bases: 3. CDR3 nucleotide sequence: TGTGCCAGCAGCTGGGACAGGGGGCATCCCTACGAGCAGTACTTC. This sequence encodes CASSWDRGHPYEQYF.

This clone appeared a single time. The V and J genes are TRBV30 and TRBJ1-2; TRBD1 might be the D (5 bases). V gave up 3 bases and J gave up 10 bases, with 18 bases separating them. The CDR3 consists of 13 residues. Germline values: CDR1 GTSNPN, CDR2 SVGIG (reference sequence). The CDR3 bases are TGTGCCTGGAGCCCCGGGACTTTCGTCGACTACACCTTC. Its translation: CAWSPGTFVDYTF.

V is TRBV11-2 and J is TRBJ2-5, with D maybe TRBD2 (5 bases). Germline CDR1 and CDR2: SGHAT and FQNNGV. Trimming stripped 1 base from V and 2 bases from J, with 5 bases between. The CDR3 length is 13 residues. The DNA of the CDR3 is TGTGCCAGCAGCTTAGGGAGGCAAGAGACCCAGTACTTC. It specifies CASSLGRQETQYF.

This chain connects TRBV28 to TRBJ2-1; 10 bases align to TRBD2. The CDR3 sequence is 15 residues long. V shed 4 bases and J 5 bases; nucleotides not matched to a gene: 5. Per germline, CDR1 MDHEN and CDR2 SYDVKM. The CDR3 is CASSSSGLADNEQFF. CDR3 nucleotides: TGTGCCAGCAGTTCCTCCGGACTAGCGGACAATGAGCAGTTCTTC.

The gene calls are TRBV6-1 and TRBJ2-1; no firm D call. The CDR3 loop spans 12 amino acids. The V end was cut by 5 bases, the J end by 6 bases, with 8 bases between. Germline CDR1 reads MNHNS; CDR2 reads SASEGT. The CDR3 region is CASSRYFNEQFF. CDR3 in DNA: TGTGCCAGCAGTCGCTACTTCAATGAGCAGTTCTTC.

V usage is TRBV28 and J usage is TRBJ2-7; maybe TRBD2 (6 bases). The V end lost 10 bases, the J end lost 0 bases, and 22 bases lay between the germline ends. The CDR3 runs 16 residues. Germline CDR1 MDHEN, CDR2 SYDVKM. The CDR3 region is CATRSFLRGSSYEQYF. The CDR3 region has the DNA TGTGCCACCCGATCATTTCTCCGGGGGTCCTCCTACGAGCAGTACTTC.

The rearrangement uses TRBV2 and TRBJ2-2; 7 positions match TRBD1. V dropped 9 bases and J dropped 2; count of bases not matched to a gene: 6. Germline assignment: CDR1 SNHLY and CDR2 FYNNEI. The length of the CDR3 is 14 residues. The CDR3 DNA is TGTGCCAGTACGGGGACAGTCAACACCGGGGAGCTGTTTTTT. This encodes CASTGTVNTGELFF.

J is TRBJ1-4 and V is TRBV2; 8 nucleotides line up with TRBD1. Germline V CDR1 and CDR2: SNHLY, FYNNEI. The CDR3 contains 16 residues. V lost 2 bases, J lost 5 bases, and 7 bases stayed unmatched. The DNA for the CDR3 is TGTGCCAGCAGTGAACCCAGGGGGCAGAGGAATGAAAAACTGTTTTTT. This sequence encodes CASSEPRGQRNEKLFF.

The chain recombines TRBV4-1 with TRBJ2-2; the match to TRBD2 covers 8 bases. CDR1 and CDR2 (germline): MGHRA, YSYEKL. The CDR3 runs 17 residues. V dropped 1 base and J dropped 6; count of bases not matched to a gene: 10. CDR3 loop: CASSQAPGLVNSGELFF. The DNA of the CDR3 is TGCGCCAGCAGCCAAGCCCCGGGACTAGTTAATTCCGGGGAGCTGTTTTTT.

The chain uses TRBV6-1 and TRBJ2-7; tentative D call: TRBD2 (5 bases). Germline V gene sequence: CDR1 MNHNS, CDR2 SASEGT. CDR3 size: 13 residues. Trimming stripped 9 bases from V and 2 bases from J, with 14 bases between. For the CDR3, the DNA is TGTGCCAGTCACATCACTAGGGCCTACGAGCAGTACTTC. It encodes CASHITRAYEQYF.

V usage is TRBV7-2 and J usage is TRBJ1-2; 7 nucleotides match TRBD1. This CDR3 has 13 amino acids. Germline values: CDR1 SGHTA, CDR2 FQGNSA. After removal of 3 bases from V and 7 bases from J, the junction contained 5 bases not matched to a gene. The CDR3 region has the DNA TGTGCCAGCAGCTTGACAGGGCTTCCTGGCTACACCTTC. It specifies CASSLTGLPGYTF.

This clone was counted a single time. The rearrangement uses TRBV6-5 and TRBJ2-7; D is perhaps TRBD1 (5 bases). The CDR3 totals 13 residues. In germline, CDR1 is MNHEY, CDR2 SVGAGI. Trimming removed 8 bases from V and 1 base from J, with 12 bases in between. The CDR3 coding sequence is TGTGCCAGCGCCCAGGACATTTCCTACGAGCAGTACTTC. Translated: CASAQDISYEQYF.

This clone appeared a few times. The CDR3 region has the DNA TGTGCCAGCAGCATGGGGGTGTTCTCCCGCACAGATACGCAGTATTTT. Translating gives CASSMGVFSRTDTQYF. The V and J genes are TRBV5-5 and TRBJ2-3; D assignment may be TRBD1 or TRBD2 (5 bases each). Germline V gives CDR1 SGHKS, CDR2 YYEKEE (reference sequence). Trimming pared 4 bases from V and 1 base from J, leaving 16 bases between. The CDR3 consists of 16 residues.

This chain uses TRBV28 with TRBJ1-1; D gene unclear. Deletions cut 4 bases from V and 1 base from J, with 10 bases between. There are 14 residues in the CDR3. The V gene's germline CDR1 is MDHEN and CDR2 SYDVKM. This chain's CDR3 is CASSSPAQNTEAFF. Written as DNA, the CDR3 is TGTGCCAGCAGTTCCCCAGCACAGAACACTGAAGCTTTCTTT.

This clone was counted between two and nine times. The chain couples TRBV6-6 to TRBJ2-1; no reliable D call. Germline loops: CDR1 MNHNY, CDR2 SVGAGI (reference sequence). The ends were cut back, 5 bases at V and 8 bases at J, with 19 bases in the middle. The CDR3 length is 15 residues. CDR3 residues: CASSPGRLGIDEQFF. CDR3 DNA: TGTGCCAGCAGTCCCGGGCGGCTCGGCATTGATGAGCAGTTCTTC.

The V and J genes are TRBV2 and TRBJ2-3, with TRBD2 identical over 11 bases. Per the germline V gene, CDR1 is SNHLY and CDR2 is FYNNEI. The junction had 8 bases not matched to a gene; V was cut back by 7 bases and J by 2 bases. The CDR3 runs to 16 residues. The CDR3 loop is CASNPGLADYTDTQYF. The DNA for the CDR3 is TGTGCCAGCAACCCGGGACTAGCGGACTACACAGATACGCAGTATTTT.

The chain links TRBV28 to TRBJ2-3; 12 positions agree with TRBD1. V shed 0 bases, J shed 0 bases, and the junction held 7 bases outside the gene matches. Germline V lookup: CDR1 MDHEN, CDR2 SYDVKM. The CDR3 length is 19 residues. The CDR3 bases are TGTGCCAGCAGTTTATGGTCCGGGACAGGGGGCAGAAGCACAGATACGCAGTATTTT. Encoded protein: CASSLWSGTGGRSTDTQYF.

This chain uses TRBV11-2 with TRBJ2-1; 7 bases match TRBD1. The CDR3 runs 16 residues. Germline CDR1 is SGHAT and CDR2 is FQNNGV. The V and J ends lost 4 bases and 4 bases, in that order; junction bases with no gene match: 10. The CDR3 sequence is CASSSYGTADYNEQFF. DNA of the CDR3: TGTGCCAGCAGCTCTTACGGGACAGCGGATTACAATGAGCAGTTCTTC.

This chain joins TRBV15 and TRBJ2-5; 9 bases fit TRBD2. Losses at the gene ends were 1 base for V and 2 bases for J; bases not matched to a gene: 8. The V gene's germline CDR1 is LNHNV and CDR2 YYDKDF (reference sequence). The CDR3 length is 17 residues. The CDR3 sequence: CATSRAGSGGPQETQYF. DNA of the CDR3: TGTGCCACCAGCAGAGCGGGTAGCGGGGGACCTCAAGAGACCCAGTACTTC.

CDR3 protein: CATSRSTSGANVLTF. CDR3 DNA: TGTGCCACCAGCAGATCGACCTCTGGGGCCAACGTCCTGACTTTC. The chain couples TRBV15 to TRBJ2-6; D is undetermined. CDR3 length equals 15 residues. V lost 2 bases, J lost 0 bases, and 5 bases lay in between. CDR1 and CDR2 (germline): LNHNV, YYDKDF (reference sequence).

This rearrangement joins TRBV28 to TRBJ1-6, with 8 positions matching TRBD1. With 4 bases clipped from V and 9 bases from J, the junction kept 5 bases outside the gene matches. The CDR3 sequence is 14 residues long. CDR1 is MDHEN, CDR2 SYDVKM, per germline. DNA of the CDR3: TGTGCCAGCAGTTCCAGGGGGCGTTTTTCACCCCTCCACTTT. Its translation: CASSSRGRFSPLHF.

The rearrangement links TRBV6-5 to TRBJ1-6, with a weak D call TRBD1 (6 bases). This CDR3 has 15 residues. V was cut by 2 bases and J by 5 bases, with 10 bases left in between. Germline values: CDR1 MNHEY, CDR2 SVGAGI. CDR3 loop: CASSYEGGDNSPLHF. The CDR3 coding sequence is TGTGCCAGCAGTTACGAGGGGGGGGATAATTCACCCCTCCACTTT.

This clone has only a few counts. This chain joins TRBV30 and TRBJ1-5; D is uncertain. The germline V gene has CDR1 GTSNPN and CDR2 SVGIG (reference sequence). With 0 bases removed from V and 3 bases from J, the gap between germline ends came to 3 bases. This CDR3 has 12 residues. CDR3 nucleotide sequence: TGTGCCTGGAGTGTACCCAATCAGCCCCAGCATTTT. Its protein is CAWSVPNQPQHF.

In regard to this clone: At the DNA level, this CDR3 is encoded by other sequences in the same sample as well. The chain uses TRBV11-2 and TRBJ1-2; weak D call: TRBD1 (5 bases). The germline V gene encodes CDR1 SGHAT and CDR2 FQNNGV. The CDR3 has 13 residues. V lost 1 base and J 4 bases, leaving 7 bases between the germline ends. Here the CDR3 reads CASSLGQTYGYTF. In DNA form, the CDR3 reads TGTGCCAGCAGCTTAGGACAGACCTATGGCTACACCTTC.

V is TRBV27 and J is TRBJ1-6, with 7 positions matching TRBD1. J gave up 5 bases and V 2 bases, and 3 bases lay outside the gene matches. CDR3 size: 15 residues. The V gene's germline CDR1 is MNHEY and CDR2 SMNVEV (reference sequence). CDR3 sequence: CASSLEGANNSPLHF. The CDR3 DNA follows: TGTGCCAGCAGTTTAGAGGGGGCCAATAATTCACCCCTCCACTTT.